The 5 T cell receptor beta chains below all came from one sample that was sequenced in a study of PD-L1 blockade in urothelial cancer (dated by TCRdb to 2015 to 2018). The library was generated by the immunoSEQ multiplex PCR assay. Held by TCRdb, this immuneACCESS table contains in-frame sequences only and omits some clones. Under half of the omission traces to an unresolved V gene where checked; the cause of the rest is unknown. The sample includes approximately 37,000 clones, with 65% to 85% observed a single time. About a sixth of the sample comes from the top ten. The sample was PBMCs, taken around atezolizumab (anti-PD-L1) treatment. The source of these receptors is a man aged 55 to 69 with urothelial cancer.

Note on this clone: One end of the junction fails to match germline, which may point to a read error. The chain recombines TRBV28 with TRBJ1-1; D is possibly TRBD1 (6 bases). This CDR3 has 15 residues. Per germline, CDR1 MDHEN and CDR2 SYDVKM. CDR3 sequence reads: CASRVLQGMNTEAFF. DNA of the CDR3: TGTGCCAGCAGGGTCTTACAGGGAATGAACACTGAGGCTTTCTTT. Full variable domain (outside the CDR3, taken from reference TRBV28 and TRBJ1-1): DVKVTQSSRYLVKRTGEKVFLECVQDMDHENMFWYRQDPGLGLRLIYFSYDVKMKEKGDIPEGYSVSREKKERFSLILESASTNQTSMYLCASRVLQGMNTEAFFGQGTRLTVV.

The V gene is TRBV19, the J gene TRBJ1-1; 8 nucleotides align to TRBD1. Trimming cost V 7 bases and J 4 bases; bases outside gene matches: 5. The CDR3 runs to 13 residues. The germline CDR1 and CDR2 sequences are LNHDA and SQIVND (reference sequence). CDR3 bases: TGTGCCAGTAAACAGGGGGTCAGCACTGAAGCTTTCTTT. Translated, it gives CASKQGVSTEAFF. Variable domain in full (rest from reference TRBV19 and TRBJ1-1): DGGITQSPKYLFRKEGQNVTLSCEQNLNHDAMYWYRQDPGQGLRLIYYSQIVNDFQKGDIAEGYSVSREKKESFPLTVTSAQKNPTAFYLCASKQGVSTEAFFGQGTRLTVV.

The table lists this clone with a count of one. J is TRBJ2-2 and V is TRBV2; possible D gene TRBD2, 5 bases. This CDR3 has 15 amino acids. V lost 5 bases to trimming and J lost 2 bases, with 12 bases between them. Germline CDR1 SNHLY, CDR2 FYNNEI. DNA for the CDR3: TGTGCCAGCAGTATGGAGCGGATTAACACCGGGGAGCTGTTTTTT. This sequence encodes CASSMERINTGELFF.

The chain recombines TRBV7-2 with TRBJ1-1; D not resolved. CDR3 length: 13 residues. CDR1 is SGHTA and CDR2 is FQGNSA in the germline V gene. V lost 3 bases to trimming and J lost 1 base, with 6 bases between them. The CDR3 nucleotides are TGTGCCAGCAGCTTCCGGGGGAACACTGAAGCTTTCTTT. This sequence encodes CASSFRGNTEAFF.

V gene TRBV4-2 combines with J gene TRBJ2-5; 10 bases agree with TRBD2. The CDR3 runs 19 residues. J was trimmed by 5 bases and V by 2 bases; bases with no gene match: 17. The germline CDR1 and CDR2 sequences are LGHNA and YNFKEQ. CDR3 protein: CASSQPLDRGLAMRETQYF. The CDR3 region has the DNA TGTGCCAGCAGCCAACCCTTAGACCGGGGACTAGCGATGAGGGAGACCCAGTACTTC.